The 29 T cell receptor beta chains listed next were all sequenced from one sample in a study of somatic mutations in cytotoxic T cells in rheumatoid arthritis. Repertoires were generated with immunoSEQ multiplex PCR, while TCRdb's copy carries only in-frame clones and drops some. The data contain about 15,000 clones, approximately 80% of them singletons. The sequenced material came from CD8+ T cells sorted from blood. The receptors were gathered from an adult with rheumatoid arthritis.

V gene TRBV6-1 combines with J gene TRBJ2-2; 7 positions match TRBD1. Germline assignment: CDR1 MNHNS and CDR2 SASEGT. Unmatched junction bases numbered 7, after V lost 7 bases and J lost 2 bases. The CDR3 consists of 15 residues. DNA of the CDR3: TGTGCCAGCATGGACAGGCGTCTTAACACCGGGGAGCTGTTTTTT. Translation gives CASMDRRLNTGELFF.

V and J are TRBV5-8 and TRBJ1-5; D gene uncertain. CDR1 and CDR2 (germline): SGHTS, YDEGEE. This CDR3 is 13 amino acids long. Trimming removed 0 bases from V and 5 bases from J, with 6 bases in between. CDR3 sequence reads: CASSLGVDQPQHF. CDR3 in DNA: TGTGCCAGCAGCTTGGGTGTGGATCAGCCCCAGCATTTT.

V gene TRBV18 combines with J gene TRBJ1-3; D call uncertain. Trimming left V 3 bases short and J 0 bases short, with 12 bases between. Germline V CDR1 and CDR2: KGHSH, LQKENI. This CDR3 is built from 16 residues. CDR3 sequence reads: CASSPLGGHSGNTIYF. CDR3 DNA: TGTGCCAGCTCACCCCTGGGTGGCCACTCTGGAAACACCATATATTTT. The full variable domain, completed using reference TRBV18 and TRBJ1-3, is NAGVMQNPRHLVRRRGQEARLRCSPMKGHSHVYWYRQLPEEGLKFMVYLQKENIIDESGMPKERFSAEFPKEGPSILRIQQVVRGDSAAYFCASSPLGGHSGNTIYFGEGSWLTVV.

V usage is TRBV25-1 and J usage is TRBJ1-1; possible D gene TRBD1, 6 bases. The CDR3 covers 16 residues. Trimming left V 2 bases short and J 5 bases short, with 18 bases between. The germline V gene has CDR1 MGHDK and CDR2 SYGVNS. CDR3 in amino acids: CASSEPGVGGGTEAFF. DNA of the CDR3: TGTGCCAGCAGTGAACCGGGGGTGGGAGGGGGTACTGAAGCTTTCTTT.

This chain connects TRBV10-1 to TRBJ1-3; maybe TRBD1 (5 bases). The CDR3 loop spans 15 amino acids. Germline V lookup: CDR1 WNHNN, CDR2 SYGVQD (reference sequence). The V gene lost 2 bases and the J gene lost 5 bases, with 13 bases spanning the gap. The CDR3 loop reads CASSEDPGRRNTIYF. DNA for the CDR3: TGCGCCAGCAGTGAGGATCCGGGACGGCGAAACACCATATATTTT.

The genes are TRBV19 and TRBJ1-4, with D hard to call. The CDR3 contains 14 residues. The V end was cut by 3 bases, the J end by 7 bases, with 12 bases between. Germline V gene lookup returns CDR1 LNHDA and CDR2 SQIVND (reference sequence). In DNA, the CDR3 is TGTGCCAGTAGTATGAATGGGGTTTCTGAAAAACTGTTTTTT. Translation: CASSMNGVSEKLFF.

V usage is TRBV7-9 and J usage is TRBJ2-5; D tentatively fits TRBD1 or TRBD2 (6 bases each). Germline CDR1 SEHNR, CDR2 FQNEAQ (reference sequence). The CDR3 is 14 amino acids. The ends were cut back, 5 bases at V and 4 bases at J, with 14 bases in the middle. The CDR3 spells CASSLDEGGETQYF. The DNA of the CDR3 is TGTGCCAGCAGCCTCGACGAGGGGGGAGAGACCCAGTACTTC.

The J gene is TRBJ1-5, the V gene TRBV30, with 7 bases identical to TRBD1. This CDR3 spans 14 amino acids. Trimming took 4 bases from V and 4 from J; bases not matched to a gene: 7. Germline-derived CDR1 and CDR2 are GTSNPN and SVGIG (reference sequence). Here the CDR3 DNA reads TGTGCCTGGAAACCCCCAGGGGGTAATCAGCCCCAGCATTTT. As protein: CAWKPPGGNQPQHF. The full variable domain, rest sourced from reference TRBV30 and TRBJ1-5, is SQTIHQWPATLVQPVGSPLSLECTVEGTSNPNLYWYRQAAGRGLQLLFYSVGIGQISSEVPQNLSASRPQDRQFILSSKKLLLSDSGFYLCAWKPPGGNQPQHFGDGTRLSIL.

V gene TRBV28 combines with J gene TRBJ2-1, with D possibly being TRBD1 (6 bases). Trimming took 4 bases from V and 8 from J, leaving 21 bases between them. The CDR3 runs to 16 residues. In germline, CDR1 is MDHEN, CDR2 SYDVKM. CDR3 sequence (DNA): TGTGCCAGCAGTTCCAAGGACAGCCCATTTTCGGATGAGCAGTTCTTC. It yields the protein CASSSKDSPFSDEQFF.

This clone has just a few counts. The genes are TRBV2 and TRBJ1-4; TRBD1 matches at 10 bases. The CDR3 is 17 residues long. Germline lookup yields CDR1 SNHLY and CDR2 FYNNEI. J was trimmed by 1 base and V by 5 bases; bases with no gene match: 7. The CDR3 sequence is CASSNSWDRGTNEKLFF. The CDR3 region has the DNA TGTGCCAGCAGTAATTCCTGGGACAGGGGAACTAATGAAAAACTGTTTTTT.

The J gene is TRBJ2-1, the V gene TRBV28; perhaps TRBD1 as D (6 bases). The germline CDR1 and CDR2 sequences are MDHEN and SYDVKM. V lost 3 bases, J lost 4 bases, and 7 bases lay in between. The CDR3 totals 13 residues. The CDR3 DNA follows: TGTGCCAGCAGTTTTACAGGGTACAATGAGCAGTTCTTC. Translation gives CASSFTGYNEQFF. The full variable domain, its missing parts supplied by reference TRBV28 and TRBJ2-1, is DVKVTQSSRYLVKRTGEKVFLECVQDMDHENMFWYRQDPGLGLRLIYFSYDVKMKEKGDIPEGYSVSREKKERFSLILESASTNQTSMYLCASSFTGYNEQFFGPGTRLTVL.

The rearrangement links TRBV15 to TRBJ2-3; 11 bases align to TRBD2. This CDR3 has 18 amino acids. V gave up 1 base and J gave up 0 bases; unmatched junction bases: 6. The germline V gene encodes CDR1 LNHNV and CDR2 YYDKDF (reference sequence). CDR3 protein: CATSRGLAGGSSTDTQYF. In DNA, the CDR3 is TGTGCCACCAGCAGAGGTCTAGCGGGGGGCTCTAGCACAGATACGCAGTATTTT.

This sequence joins TRBV15 and TRBJ1-5; no clear D. The V and J ends lost 0 bases and 5 bases respectively, with 17 bases between them. In germline, CDR1 is LNHNV, CDR2 YYDKDF (reference sequence). The CDR3 length is 17 residues. The CDR3 region is CATSRDGREMGDQPQHF. CDR3 sequence (DNA): TGTGCCACCAGCAGAGATGGACGCGAGATGGGCGATCAGCCCCAGCATTTT.

The chain links TRBV6-6 to TRBJ2-2; D gene uncertain. Trimming removed 1 base from V and 6 bases from J, with 6 bases in between. Germline assignment: CDR1 MNHNY and CDR2 SVGAGI (reference sequence). This CDR3 contains 13 residues. The CDR3 DNA reads as TGTGCCAGCAGTTACTTGGGTGCCGGGGAGCTGTTTTTT. This encodes CASSYLGAGELFF.

In this sample, this clone turned up once. This chain links TRBV9 with TRBJ1-1, with D possibly TRBD1 on 5 matching bases. CDR1 and CDR2 from the germline V gene are SGDLS and YYNGEE. Between the trimmed V and J ends, which lost 4 bases and 4 bases, there was a span of 14 bases. CDR3 size: 14 residues. CDR3 residues: CASSPGGVGTEAFF. The CDR3 coding sequence is TGTGCCAGCAGCCCGGGGGGGGTCGGCACTGAAGCTTTCTTT.

This clone was counted only a few times. The J gene is TRBJ2-1, the V gene TRBV19; possibly TRBD2 for D (6 bases). Germline values: CDR1 LNHDA, CDR2 SQIVND (reference sequence). Trimming left V 5 bases short and J 9 bases short, with 17 bases between. The CDR3 contains 14 residues. The chain's CDR3 is CASSVYETSGEQFF. The CDR3 nucleotides are TGTGCCAGTAGTGTCTATGAGACTAGTGGTGAGCAGTTCTTC.

The chain carries TRBV27 and TRBJ2-7; 7 bases line up with TRBD1. From germline, CDR1 is MNHEY and CDR2 SMNVEV (reference sequence). The CDR3 loop spans 14 amino acids. With V trimmed by 6 bases and J by 3 bases, 8 bases remained unmatched. In DNA, the CDR3 is TGTGCCAGCAGCCTCAACACAGGGGTCTACGAGCAGTACTTC. Protein: CASSLNTGVYEQYF.

The chain links TRBV7-9 to TRBJ2-1; 12 nucleotides agree with TRBD1. The CDR3 contains 16 residues. Germline CDR1 SEHNR, CDR2 FQNEAQ (reference sequence). After removal of 7 bases from V and 8 bases from J, the junction contained 12 bases not matched to a gene. CDR3 sequence reads: CASIPNPGQGADEQFF. The CDR3 DNA reads as TGTGCCAGCATCCCTAATCCGGGACAGGGGGCGGATGAGCAGTTCTTC.

This sequence joins TRBV6-1 and TRBJ1-4, with D possibly TRBD1 on 6 matching bases. The germline V and J ends were trimmed by 7 bases and 3 bases, with 15 bases remaining between them. The CDR3 is 15 amino acids. Germline loops: CDR1 MNHNS, CDR2 SASEGT. The CDR3 bases are TGTGCCAGCAAGGTCACAGGGCAACCTAATGAAAAACTGTTTTTT. Translation: CASKVTGQPNEKLFF.

This chain connects TRBV5-5 to TRBJ1-5; a possible D gene is TRBD1 (5 bases). The CDR3 contains 14 residues. V gave up 0 bases and J gave up 6 bases, with 10 bases separating them. Germline V gene sequence: CDR1 SGHKS, CDR2 YYEKEE (reference sequence). The CDR3 sequence: CASSLGMGGQPQHF. The CDR3 DNA reads TGTGCCAGCAGCTTGGGGATGGGGGGTCAGCCCCAGCATTTT. Filled out from reference TRBV5-5 and TRBJ1-5, the complete variable domain reads DAGVTQSPTHLIKTRGQQVTLRCSPISGHKSVSWYQQVLGQGPQFIFQYYEKEERGRGNFPDRFSARQFPNYSSELNVNALLLGDSALYLCASSLGMGGQPQHFGDGTRLSIL.

The chain couples TRBV7-9 to TRBJ2-3; 9 bases agree with TRBD2. Germline V gives CDR1 SEHNR, CDR2 FQNEAQ (reference sequence). This CDR3 spans 16 amino acids. The trim removed 2 bases at V and 11 bases at J, leaving 14 bases unmatched. In DNA form, the CDR3 reads TGTGCCAGCAGCTTATTAGGTCTAGCGGGGAATTTGGGGCAGTATTTT. Protein product: CASSLLGLAGNLGQYF.

This clone was counted only a few times. V usage is TRBV4-2 and J usage is TRBJ1-4; D not resolved. The CDR3 contains 15 residues. Trimming shortened V by 0 bases and J by 0 bases, and 5 bases separated the two germline ends. Looked up from germline, CDR1 is LGHNA and CDR2 is YNFKEQ. CDR3 region: CASSQDRTTNEKLFF. CDR3 nucleotide sequence: TGTGCCAGCAGCCAAGACAGAACAACTAATGAAAAACTGTTTTTT.

The chain links TRBV10-2 to TRBJ2-1, with 8 bases identical to TRBD2. CDR1 and CDR2 (germline): WSHSY, SAAADI. J gave up 2 bases and V 2 bases, and 2 bases lay outside the gene matches. The CDR3 runs to 15 residues. CDR3 DNA: TGCGCCAGCAGTGAGCTAGCGGGCACCTACAATGAGCAGTTCTTC. Protein sequence: CASSELAGTYNEQFF.

This chain uses TRBV27 with TRBJ1-2, with TRBD1 identical over 10 bases. Germline trimming cut 2 bases from V and 4 bases from J; bases unmatched to any gene: 1. Germline lookup yields CDR1 MNHEY and CDR2 SMNVEV (reference sequence). This CDR3 comprises 14 residues. CDR3 coding DNA: TGTGCCAGCAGTTTAGGGGACAGGGGCTATGGCTACACCTTC. Protein sequence: CASSLGDRGYGYTF.

The chain employs TRBV30 and TRBJ1-1; D is undetermined. The CDR3 covers 11 residues. Germline values: CDR1 GTSNPN, CDR2 SVGIG (reference sequence). Trimming stripped 5 bases from V and 5 bases from J, with 9 bases between. The DNA for the CDR3 is TGTGCCTGGCAGGAGACGACTGAAGCTTTCTTT. Its translation: CAWQETTEAFF.

The V gene is TRBV29-1, the J gene TRBJ1-1, with a possible D match to TRBD1 (6 bases). Germline V gene data show CDR1 as SQVTM and CDR2 as ANQGSEA. The length of the CDR3 is 11 residues. The germline V and J ends were trimmed by 7 bases and 7 bases, with 13 bases remaining between them. In nucleotides, the CDR3 is TGCAGCGCCTTTACGGACAGTGAAGCTTTCTTT. Amino acid sequence: CSAFTDSEAFF. The full variable domain, with the rest looked up from reference TRBV29-1 and TRBJ1-1, is SAVISQKPSRDICQRGTSLTIQCQVDSQVTMMFWYRQQPGQSLTLIATANQGSEATYESGFVIDKFPISRPNLTFSTLTVSNMSPEDSSIYLCSAFTDSEAFFGQGTRLTVV.

The chain has TRBV13 and TRBJ2-7, with no clear D. This CDR3 spans 14 amino acids. Trimming removed 5 bases from V and 3 bases from J, with 14 bases in between. The germline V gene encodes CDR1 PRHDT and CDR2 FYEKMQ (reference sequence). The chain's CDR3 is CASSANMGNYEQYF. DNA for the CDR3: TGTGCCAGCAGCGCTAACATGGGAAACTACGAGCAGTACTTC.

This clone was recorded only once. The rearrangement joins TRBV2 to TRBJ1-5; no firm D call. The CDR3 has 15 residues. Germline CDR1 reads SNHLY; CDR2 reads FYNNEI. The ends were cut back, 8 bases at V and 3 bases at J, with 17 bases in the middle. CDR3 sequence reads: CASRLGAPHNQPQHF. In DNA, the CDR3 is TGTGCCAGCCGGTTGGGTGCCCCCCACAATCAGCCCCAGCATTTT.

This chain joins TRBV14 and TRBJ1-1; TRBD1 is a possible D gene (5 bases). Trimming removed 5 bases from V and 0 bases from J, with 22 bases in between. The CDR3 length is 18 residues. Germline V gene lookup returns CDR1 SGHDN and CDR2 FVKESK. CDR3 nucleotide sequence: TGTGCCAGCAGCAAGTACCCTATAGGGGACCATATGAACACTGAAGCTTTCTTT. This sequence encodes CASSKYPIGDHMNTEAFF.